This TCR beta chain appears in the sequencing data of a study of HIV-infected children after antiretroviral therapy interruption. Stated treatment: PENTA 11 planned treatment interruption arm or continuous ART arm. A 3' RACE protocol on RNA, with unique molecular identifiers, produced the TCR library. One entry per CDR3 protein results from TCRdb running MiXCR on the 3' RACE reads. The sample includes around 40,000 distinct CDR3 sequences, about 6.5% seen only once; the top ten take about 1%. This CDR3 region has 15 residues. V lost 6 bases and J 1 base, leaving 16 bases between the germline ends. In germline, CDR1 is MNHEY, CDR2 SVGAGI. In this sample, this clonotype turned up many times.

The material was CD45RA+ CD4+ T cells from PBMCs, pooled from several time points, obtained from a donor given antiretroviral therapy, either interrupted or continuous. Subset noted: naive CD4+ CD45RA+ CD45RO- T cells. The chain has TRBV6-5 and TRBJ2-7, with D hard to call. The receptor was isolated from a pool of human donors with HIV. The CDR3 reads CASRSRQARSYEQYF. The CDR3 DNA is TGTGCCAGCAGATCCCGGCAGGCAAGGTCCTACGAGCAGTACTTC.